Each of the 10 T cell receptor beta chains below was sequenced from the same sample in a study of T-cell memory formation after mild COVID-19. TCRdb reprocessed the 5' RACE reads with MiXCR, giving one entry per CDR3 protein. Of approximately 150,000 distinct CDR3 sequences detected, about 6% appear once; the ten largest clones hold around 2%. The sample comprised PBMCs or a T cell subset sorted from them (not recorded which). The origin of the receptors is an adult woman who had mild COVID-19 (a few samples of this study predate the infection). Cell type and time point are not known.

This clonotype came up a few times. The chain has TRBV4-1 and TRBJ1-6; D is ambiguous. The CDR3 covers 15 residues. Trimming pared 4 bases from V and 14 bases from J, leaving 21 bases between. The germline CDR1 and CDR2 sequences are MGHRA and YSYEKL. CDR3 nucleotides: TGCGCCAGCAGCCCCTCTCCTTCAGATTGGCCCTCCCTCCACTTT. It is translated as CASSPSPSDWPSLHF.

This clonotype came up a few times. J is TRBJ2-1 and V is TRBV2; no clear D. Germline lookup yields CDR1 SNHLY and CDR2 FYNNEI. The ends were cut back, 6 bases at V and 7 bases at J, with 16 bases in the middle. The CDR3 spans 14 residues. In DNA form, the CDR3 reads TGTGCCAGCAGCGAAAGTAGGGTAGCTAATGAGCAGTTCTTC. It yields the protein CASSESRVANEQFF.

This chain links TRBV3-1 with TRBJ1-2; D is perhaps TRBD1 (5 bases). CDR1 is LGHDT, CDR2 YNNKEL, per germline (reference sequence). V was shortened by 4 bases and J by 5 bases, with 17 bases between the two germline ends. There are 15 residues in the CDR3. CDR3 region: CASSLQRAGGYGYTF. The CDR3 DNA follows: TGTGCCAGCAGCCTCCAACGAGCGGGGGGTTATGGCTACACCTTC.

This clonotype was counted many times. This chain joins TRBV5-1 and TRBJ2-7; D is perhaps TRBD1 (6 bases). Germline CDR1 SGHRS, CDR2 YFSETQ. V was pared by 4 bases and J by 0 bases, with 14 bases between. The CDR3 is 15 residues long. The CDR3 region has the DNA TGCGCCAGCAGCGGAGGACAGCCCGTCTCCTACGAGCAGTACTTC. Protein: CASSGGQPVSYEQYF.

The table lists this clonotype with a few counts. The J gene is TRBJ2-1, the V gene TRBV5-5, with D possibly being TRBD1 (6 bases). CDR1 and CDR2 (germline): SGHKS, YYEKEE (reference sequence). Between the trimmed V and J ends, which lost 5 bases and 7 bases, there was a span of 25 bases. The CDR3 consists of 17 residues. The CDR3 loop is CASRVQIRFGGANEQFF. Here the CDR3 DNA reads TGTGCCAGCAGGGTACAAATTAGGTTTGGGGGCGCGAATGAGCAGTTCTTC. Using reference TRBV5-5 and TRBJ2-1 for the parts outside the CDR3, the full variable domain is DAGVTQSPTHLIKTRGQQVTLRCSPISGHKSVSWYQQVLGQGPQFIFQYYEKEERGRGNFPDRFSARQFPNYSSELNVNALLLGDSALYLCASRVQIRFGGANEQFFGPGTRLTVL.

Many counts were recorded for this clonotype. The chain carries TRBV6-6 and TRBJ2-5; D may be TRBD1 (6 bases). This CDR3 is 15 amino acids long. Germline values: CDR1 MNHNY, CDR2 SVGAGI (reference sequence). Trimming stripped 1 base from V and 2 bases from J, with 11 bases between. CDR3 sequence: CASSYLPGQQETQYF. CDR3 sequence (DNA): TGTGCCAGCAGTTACTTGCCTGGACAGCAAGAGACCCAGTACTTC.

This clonotype came up many times. This chain joins TRBV13 and TRBJ2-7; 13 nucleotides match TRBD2. The V gene end was trimmed by 1 base and the J gene end by 7 bases; junction bases not matched to a gene: 4. Germline values: CDR1 PRHDT, CDR2 FYEKMQ (reference sequence). The CDR3 length is 15 residues. The CDR3 protein is CASSLAGTSGKEQYF. The CDR3 DNA reads TGTGCCAGCAGCTTAGCCGGGACTAGCGGGAAGGAGCAGTACTTC.

This chain uses TRBV5-1 with TRBJ1-2; 9 bases align to TRBD1. Germline V CDR1 and CDR2: SGHRS, YFSETQ. The junction had 6 bases not matched to a gene; V was cut back by 4 bases and J by 2 bases. This CDR3 is 15 amino acids long. CDR3 residues: CASSLTGGQNYGYTF. CDR3 DNA sequence: TGCGCCAGCAGCCTAACAGGGGGCCAAAACTATGGCTACACCTTC.

This clonotype has at least ten counts. V and J are TRBV27 and TRBJ2-7, with a tentative D call TRBD1 (5 bases). This CDR3 is built from 14 residues. V was pared by 2 bases and J by 3 bases, with 11 bases between. CDR1 MNHEY and CDR2 SMNVEV come from the germline V gene (reference sequence). CDR3 sequence: CASSLLGRVYEQYF. The CDR3 DNA sequence: TGTGCCAGCAGTTTACTAGGCAGGGTCTACGAGCAGTACTTC.

This clonotype was detected many times. The chain is built from TRBV6-4 and TRBJ2-7, with D hard to call. The CDR3 is 10 amino acids. Trimming took 1 base from V and 5 from J, leaving 0 bases between them. Germline values: CDR1 MRHNA, CDR2 SNTAGT. Here the CDR3 reads CASSDYEQYF. The CDR3 bases are TGTGCCAGCAGTGACTACGAGCAGTACTTC.